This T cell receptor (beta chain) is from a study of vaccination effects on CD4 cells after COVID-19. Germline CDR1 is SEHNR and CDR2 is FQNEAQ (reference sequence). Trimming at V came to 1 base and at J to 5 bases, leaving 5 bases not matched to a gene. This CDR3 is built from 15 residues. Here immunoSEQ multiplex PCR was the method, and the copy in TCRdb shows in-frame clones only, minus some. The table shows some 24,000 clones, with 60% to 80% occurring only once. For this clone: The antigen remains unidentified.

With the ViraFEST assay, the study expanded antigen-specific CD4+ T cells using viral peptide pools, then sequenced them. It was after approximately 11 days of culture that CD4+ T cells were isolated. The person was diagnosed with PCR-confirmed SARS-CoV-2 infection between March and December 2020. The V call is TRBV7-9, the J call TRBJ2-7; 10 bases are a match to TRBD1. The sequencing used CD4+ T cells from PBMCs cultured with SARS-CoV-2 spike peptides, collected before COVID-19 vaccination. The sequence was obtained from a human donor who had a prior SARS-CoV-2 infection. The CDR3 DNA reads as TGTGCCAGCAGCTTAGGACAGGGGGCTTACCACGAGCAGTACTTC. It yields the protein CASSLGQGAYHEQYF.